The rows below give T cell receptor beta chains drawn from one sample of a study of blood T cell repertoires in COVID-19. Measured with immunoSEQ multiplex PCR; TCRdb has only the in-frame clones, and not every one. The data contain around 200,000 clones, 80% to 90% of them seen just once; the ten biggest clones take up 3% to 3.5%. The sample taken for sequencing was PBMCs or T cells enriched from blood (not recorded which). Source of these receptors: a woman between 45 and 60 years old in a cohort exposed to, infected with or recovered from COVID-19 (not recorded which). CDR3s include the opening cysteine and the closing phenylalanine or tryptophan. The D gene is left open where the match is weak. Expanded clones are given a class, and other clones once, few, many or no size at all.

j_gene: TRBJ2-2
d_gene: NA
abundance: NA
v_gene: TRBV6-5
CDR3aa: CASSYSALAGELFF
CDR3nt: TGTGCCAGCAGTTACTCGGCGCTAGCCGGGGAGCTGTTTTTT

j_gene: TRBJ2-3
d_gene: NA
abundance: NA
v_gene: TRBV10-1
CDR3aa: CASSGEGNTDTQYF
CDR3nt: TGCGCCAGCAGTGGTGAGGGCAACACAGATACGCAGTATTTT

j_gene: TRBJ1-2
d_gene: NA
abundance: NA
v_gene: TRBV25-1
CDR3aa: CASSAQVQGYGYTF
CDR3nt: TGTGCCAGCAGTGCACAGGTACAGGGCTATGGCTACACCTTC

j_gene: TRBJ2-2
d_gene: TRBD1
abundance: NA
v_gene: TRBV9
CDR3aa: CASSSKDRGWTGELFF
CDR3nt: TGTGCCAGCAGCTCCAAGGACAGGGGGTGGACCGGGGAGCTGTTTTTT

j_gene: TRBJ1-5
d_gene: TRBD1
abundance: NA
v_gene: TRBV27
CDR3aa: CASSLTGQGLNEPQHF
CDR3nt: TGTGCCAGCAGTTTAACAGGACAGGGTCTCAATGAACCCCAGCATTTT

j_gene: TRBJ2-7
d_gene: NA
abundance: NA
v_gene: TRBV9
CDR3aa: CASSVEAGFLPIYEQYF
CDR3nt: TGTGCCAGCAGCGTAGAGGCGGGTTTTCTCCCTATCTACGAGCAGTACTTC

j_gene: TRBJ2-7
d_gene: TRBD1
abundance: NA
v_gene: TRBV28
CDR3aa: CASSLGDSDFNYEQYF
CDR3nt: TGTGCCAGCAGTTTGGGGGACAGCGACTTCAACTACGAGCAGTACTTC

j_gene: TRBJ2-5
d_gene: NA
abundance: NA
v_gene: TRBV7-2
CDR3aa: CASSLGWGLGTQYF
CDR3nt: TGTGCCAGCAGCTTAGGCTGGGGACTCGGGACCCAGTACTTC

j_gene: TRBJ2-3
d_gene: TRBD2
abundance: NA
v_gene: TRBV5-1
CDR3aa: CASSLVTSGYTDTQYF
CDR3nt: TGCGCCAGCAGCTTGGTGACTAGCGGATACACAGATACGCAGTATTTT

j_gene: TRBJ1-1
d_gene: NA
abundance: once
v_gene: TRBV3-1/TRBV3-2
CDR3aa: CASSQGPGVRAEAFF
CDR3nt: TGTGCCAGCAGCCAGGGGCCTGGGGTAAGGGCTGAAGCTTTCTTT

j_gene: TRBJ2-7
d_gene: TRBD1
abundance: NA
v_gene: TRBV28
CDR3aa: CASTKPLLQGVSYEQYF
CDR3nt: TGTGCCAGCACCAAACCTCTGTTACAGGGGGTCTCCTACGAGCAGTACTTC

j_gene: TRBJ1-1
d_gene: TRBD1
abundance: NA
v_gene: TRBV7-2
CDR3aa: CASSWDRGNSEAFF
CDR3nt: TGTGCCAGCAGCTGGGACAGGGGAAACTCTGAAGCTTTCTTT

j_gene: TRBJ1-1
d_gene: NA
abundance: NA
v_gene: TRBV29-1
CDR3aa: CSVEGGTEAFF
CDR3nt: TGCAGCGTCGAGGGGGGGACTGAAGCTTTCTTT

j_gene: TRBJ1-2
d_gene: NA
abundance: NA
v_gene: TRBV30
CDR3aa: CAWEDTTGLYGYTF
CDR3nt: TGTGCCTGGGAGGATACTACAGGCCTCTATGGCTACACCTTC

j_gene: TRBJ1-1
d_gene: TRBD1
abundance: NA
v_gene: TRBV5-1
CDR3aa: CASSRPGTDNTEAFF
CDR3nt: TGCGCCAGCAGCCGTCCCGGGACAGATAACACTGAAGCTTTCTTT

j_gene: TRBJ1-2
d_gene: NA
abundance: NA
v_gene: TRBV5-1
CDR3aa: CASSGGNPWDYGYTF
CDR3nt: TGCGCCAGCAGCGGCGGGAACCCTTGGGACTATGGCTACACCTTC

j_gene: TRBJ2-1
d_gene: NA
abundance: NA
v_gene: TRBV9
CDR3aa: CASSGRSGTPGYNEQFF
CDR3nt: TGTGCCAGCAGCGGACGTTCCGGGACTCCGGGCTACAATGAGCAGTTCTTC

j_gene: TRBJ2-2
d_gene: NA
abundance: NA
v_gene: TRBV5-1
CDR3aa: CASSLVADPTGELFF
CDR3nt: TGCGCCAGCAGCTTGGTAGCAGATCCTACCGGGGAGCTGTTTTTT

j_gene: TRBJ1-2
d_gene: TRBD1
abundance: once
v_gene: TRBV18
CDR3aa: CASSPGQGLLGGYTF
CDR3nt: TGTGCCAGCTCACCCGGACAGGGACTCTTAGGCGGCTACACCTTC

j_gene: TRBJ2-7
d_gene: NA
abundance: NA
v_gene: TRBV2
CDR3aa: CASSEAGGGGHYEQYF
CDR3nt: TGTGCCAGCAGTGAAGCTGGCGGAGGGGGCCACTACGAGCAGTACTTC

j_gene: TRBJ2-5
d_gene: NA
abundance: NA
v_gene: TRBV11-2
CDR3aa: CASSPSTIQETQYF
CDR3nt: TGTGCCAGCAGCCCCTCGACTATACAAGAGACCCAGTACTTC

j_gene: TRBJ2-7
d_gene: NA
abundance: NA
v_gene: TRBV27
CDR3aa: CASSPFLPVSYEQYF
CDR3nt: TGTGCCAGCAGCCCCTTCCTCCCCGTCTCCTACGAGCAGTACTTC

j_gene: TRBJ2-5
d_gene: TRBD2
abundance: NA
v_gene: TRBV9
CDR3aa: CASSLAAGRETQYF
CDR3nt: TGTGCCAGCAGCCTAGCGGCAGGGAGGGAGACCCAGTACTTC

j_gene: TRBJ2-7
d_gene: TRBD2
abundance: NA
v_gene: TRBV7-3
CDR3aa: CASSSSGGYEQYF
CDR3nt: TGTGCCAGCAGCTCTAGCGGGGGTTACGAGCAGTACTTC

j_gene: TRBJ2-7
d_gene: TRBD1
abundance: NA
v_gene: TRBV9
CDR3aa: CASSPRDREYEQYF
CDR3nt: TGTGCCAGCAGCCCCCGGGACAGGGAATACGAGCAGTACTTC

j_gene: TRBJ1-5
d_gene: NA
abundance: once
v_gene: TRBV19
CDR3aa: CASSIEGGSSNQPQHF
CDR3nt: TGTGCCAGTAGTATAGAAGGGGGATCGAGCAATCAGCCCCAGCATTTT

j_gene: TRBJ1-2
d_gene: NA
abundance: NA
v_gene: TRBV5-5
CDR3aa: CASSLTRLQFYGYTF
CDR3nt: TGTGCCAGCAGCTTGACAAGGTTACAGTTCTATGGCTACACCTTC

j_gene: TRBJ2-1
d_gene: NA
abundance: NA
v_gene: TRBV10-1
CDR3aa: CASVEVQGSYNEQFF
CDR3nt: TGCGCCAGCGTCGAGGTACAGGGTTCCTACAATGAGCAGTTCTTC

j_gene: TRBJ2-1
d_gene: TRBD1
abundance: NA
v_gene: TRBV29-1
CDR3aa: CSDDRGSYNEQFF
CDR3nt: TGCAGCGACGACAGGGGTTCTTACAATGAGCAGTTCTTC

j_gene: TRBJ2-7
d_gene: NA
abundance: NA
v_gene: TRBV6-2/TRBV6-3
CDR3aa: CASSLPHGGIYEQYF
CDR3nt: TGTGCCAGCAGTTTACCGCACGGCGGGATTTACGAGCAGTACTTC

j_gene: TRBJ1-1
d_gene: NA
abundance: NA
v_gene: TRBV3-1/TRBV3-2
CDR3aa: CASSLGTLAFF
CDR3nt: TGTGCCAGCAGCCTCGGGACACTAGCTTTCTTT

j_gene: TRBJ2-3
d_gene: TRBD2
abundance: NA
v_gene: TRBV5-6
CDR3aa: CASSPRGGDTQYF
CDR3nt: TGTGCCAGCAGCCCGCGGGGGGGCGATACGCAGTATTTT